The 13 T cell receptor beta chains given below trace back to one sample, sequenced in a study of T-cell reconstitution after alpha-beta-depleted transplantation in children. Using unique molecular identifiers, the investigators prepared the TCRbeta library. TCRdb processed the PCR reads anew with MiXCR; each CDR3 protein has one entry. The data hold about 980,000 distinct CDR3 sequences, with 25% to 30% observed a single time. The sample consisted of PBMCs, mostly from graft donor cells, taken 360 days after TCRalphabeta/CD19-depleted stem cell transplant. These receptors were collected from a boy under three years old who had a stem cell transplant for SCID, so the T cells may come from the graft donor.

This clonotype showed up many times. The J gene is TRBJ2-7, the V gene TRBV15; 9 bases map to TRBD1. The CDR3 loop spans 15 amino acids. Germline V gene lookup returns CDR1 LNHNV and CDR2 YYDKDF (reference sequence). V gave up 1 base and J gave up 4 bases; unmatched junction bases: 5. CDR3 coding DNA: TGTGCCACCAGCAGAGCAAGGGACAGGGATTACGAGCAGTACTTC. Translating it yields CATSRARDRDYEQYF.

This clonotype was counted a few times. The gene calls are TRBV20-1 and TRBJ2-7; D is undetermined. V was clipped by 3 bases and J by 3 bases, with 18 bases between them. The CDR3 is 15 amino acids. The germline V gene encodes CDR1 DFQATT and CDR2 SNEGSKA (reference sequence). CDR3 loop: CSASQSGRTLYEQYF. In nucleotides, the CDR3 is TGCAGTGCTAGTCAGAGTGGTCGGACCCTCTACGAGCAGTACTTC.

This clonotype appeared once. The CDR3 DNA follows: TGTGCCAGCAGCCAGGCGGGTGGGGGTCGATCCTACAATGAGCAGTTCTTC. Encoded protein: CASSQAGGGRSYNEQFF. This chain links TRBV7-3 with TRBJ2-1; D tentatively fits TRBD1 or TRBD2 (5 bases each). The V and J ends lost 5 bases and 1 base respectively, with 18 bases between them. The CDR3 sequence is 17 residues long. Germline V gene lookup returns CDR1 SGHTA and CDR2 FQGTGA.

The genes are TRBV4-3 and TRBJ1-3; D gene ambiguous. The CDR3 is 13 residues long. Germline loops: CDR1 LGHNA, CDR2 YSLEER. V was pared by 0 bases and J by 12 bases, with 12 bases between. The CDR3 coding sequence is TGCGCCAGCAGCCAAGAATTGGGGAGGAACATATATTTT. It translates to CASSQELGRNIYF.

This clonotype has more than one count but fewer than ten. V is TRBV7-8 and J is TRBJ2-1, with 8 bases fitting TRBD1. CDR3 size: 16 residues. V gave up 5 bases and J gave up 3 bases; unmatched junction bases: 9. Germline V gives CDR1 SGHVS, CDR2 FQNEAQ. The CDR3 region has the DNA TGTGCCAGCAGCCCCCCATTCGGGACAGGCTACAATGAGCAGTTCTTC. Translated: CASSPPFGTGYNEQFF.

V usage is TRBV3-1 and J usage is TRBJ2-3; D may match TRBD1 or TRBD2 (5 bases each). The CDR3 covers 14 residues. Trimming removed 2 bases at V and 6 bases at J, with 12 bases between. Germline CDR1 and CDR2: LGHDT and YNNKEL (reference sequence). The CDR3 loop reads CASSQPHEGDTQYF. The DNA for the CDR3 is TGTGCCAGCAGCCAACCCCACGAGGGGGATACGCAGTATTTT.

The genes are TRBV15 and TRBJ2-3; the D is unclear. The germline CDR1 and CDR2 sequences are LNHNV and YYDKDF (reference sequence). V lost 1 base and J lost 5, with 10 bases in between. There are 14 residues in the CDR3. CDR3 sequence (DNA): TGTGCCACCAGCAGAGCCCCGGGCCGAGATACGCAGTATTTT. Translating it yields CATSRAPGRDTQYF.

This clonotype was observed once. The gene calls are TRBV12-3 or TRBV12-4 and TRBJ1-6; perhaps TRBD1 as D (6 bases). V was cut by 4 bases and J by 7 bases, with 11 bases left in between. This CDR3 is built from 14 residues. The CDR3 DNA reads as TGTGCCAGCAGTTGGAGACAGGAGAATTCACCCCTCCACTTT. This codes for CASSWRQENSPLHF.

V and J are TRBV15 and TRBJ1-1; no definite D call. Trimming shortened V by 0 bases and J by 7 bases, and 15 bases separated the two germline ends. The CDR3 length is 15 residues. Per the germline V gene, CDR1 is LNHNV and CDR2 is YYDKDF (reference sequence). Here the CDR3 DNA reads TGTGCCACCAGCAGAGATCTCCAGGCCCGCTATGAAGCTTTCTTT. The encoded protein is CATSRDLQARYEAFF.

The rearrangement joins TRBV6-2 or TRBV6-3 to TRBJ1-1; D ambiguous. Trimming shortened V by 6 bases and J by 5 bases, and 19 bases separated the two germline ends. The germline gives CDR1 MNHEY, CDR2 SVGEGT. The CDR3 is 15 residues long. The CDR3 bases are TGTGCCAGCAGCCCCCGAAGTATCAGTAGGACTGAAGCTTTCTTT. Translated: CASSPRSISRTEAFF.

This clonotype was seen repeatedly, ten times or more. This chain links TRBV5-1 with TRBJ2-3, with 10 positions matching TRBD1. CDR3 length: 14 residues. Per the germline V gene, CDR1 is SGHRS and CDR2 is YFSETQ. The V gene end was trimmed by 3 bases and the J gene end by 5 bases; junction bases not matched to a gene: 3. The CDR3 loop reads CASSWGQGQDTQYF. CDR3 DNA sequence: TGCGCCAGCAGCTGGGGACAGGGGCAAGATACGCAGTATTTT.

Details on this clonotype: The junction and the germline gene differ at one end; a read error may be behind it. The chain has TRBV5-1 and TRBJ1-1; D remains ambiguous. Germline V lookup: CDR1 SGHRS, CDR2 YFSETQ. The CDR3 extends over 15 amino acids. The DNA for the CDR3 is TGCGCCAGCAGCTTGGTTACGAACACGAACACTGAAACTTTCTTT. The encoded protein is CASSLVTNTNTETFF.

The chain has TRBV5-1 and TRBJ1-1; no reliable D call. Per germline, CDR1 SGHRS and CDR2 YFSETQ. V was pared by 0 bases and J by 1 base, with 16 bases between. The CDR3 totals 17 residues. CDR3 DNA: TGCGCCAGCAGCTTGGGAGGGAGCTGGGTTTGGAACACTGAAGCTTTCTTT. As protein: CASSLGGSWVWNTEAFF.